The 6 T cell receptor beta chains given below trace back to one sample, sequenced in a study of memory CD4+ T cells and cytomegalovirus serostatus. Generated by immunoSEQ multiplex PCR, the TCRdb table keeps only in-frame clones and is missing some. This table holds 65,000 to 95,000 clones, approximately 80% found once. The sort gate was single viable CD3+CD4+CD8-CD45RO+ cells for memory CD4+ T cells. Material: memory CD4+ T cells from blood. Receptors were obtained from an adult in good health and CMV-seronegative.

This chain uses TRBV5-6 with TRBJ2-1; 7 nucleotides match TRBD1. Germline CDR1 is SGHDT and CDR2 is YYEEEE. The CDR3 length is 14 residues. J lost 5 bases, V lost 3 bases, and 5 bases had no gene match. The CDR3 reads CASSSIDRDNEQFF. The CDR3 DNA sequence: TGTGCCAGCAGCTCAATCGACAGGGACAATGAGCAGTTCTTC.

The CDR3 sequence is CASSRQWDYEQYF. The CDR3 nucleotides read TGTGCCAGTAGTCGCCAGTGGGACTACGAGCAGTACTTC. V gene TRBV19 combines with J gene TRBJ2-7; D gene uncertain. The CDR3 extends over 13 amino acids. Germline CDR1 LNHDA, CDR2 SQIVND (reference sequence). V was trimmed by 5 bases and J by 3 bases, leaving 11 bases between them.

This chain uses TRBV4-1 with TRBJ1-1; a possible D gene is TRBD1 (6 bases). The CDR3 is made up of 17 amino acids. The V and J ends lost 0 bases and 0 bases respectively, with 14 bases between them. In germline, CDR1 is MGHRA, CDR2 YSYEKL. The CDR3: CASSQDWDMLMNTEAFF. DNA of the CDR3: TGCGCCAGCAGCCAAGATTGGGACATGCTCATGAACACTGAAGCTTTCTTT.

CDR3 sequence reads: CASSPTGGLQETQYF. As DNA, the CDR3 is TGTGCCAGCAGCCCGACCGGGGGCCTCCAAGAGACCCAGTACTTC. The chain employs TRBV5-4 and TRBJ2-5; D is perhaps TRBD1 or TRBD2 (6 bases each). Trimming pared 4 bases from V and 1 base from J, leaving 14 bases between. The CDR3 loop spans 15 amino acids. Germline CDR1 and CDR2: SGHNT and YYREEE (reference sequence).

CDR3 sequence: CASSSGLAGGYSYEQYF. DNA of the CDR3: TGTGCCAGCAGCTCGGGACTAGCGGGGGGTTACTCCTACGAGCAGTACTTC. The rearrangement links TRBV7-9 to TRBJ2-7; 15 bases line up with TRBD2. The V segment lost 4 bases and the J segment 0 bases; nucleotides outside the gene matches: 4. In germline, CDR1 is SEHNR, CDR2 FQNEAQ (reference sequence). The CDR3 spans 17 residues.

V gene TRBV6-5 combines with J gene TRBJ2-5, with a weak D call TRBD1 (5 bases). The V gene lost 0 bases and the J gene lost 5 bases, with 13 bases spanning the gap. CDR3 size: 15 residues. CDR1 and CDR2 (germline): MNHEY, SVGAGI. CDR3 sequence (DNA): TGTGCCAGCAGTTACTCAAGGGGTTTGGGGGAGACCCAGTACTTC. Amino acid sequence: CASSYSRGLGETQYF.